This TCR beta chain is from a study of T cells in Graves' hyperthyroidism and ophthalmopathy. Study outcomes and limitations: The majority of expanded thyroid clonotypes above 0.001 also appeared in blood. Using 13 V-J features, a model discriminated ophthalmopathy from stable hyperthyroidism.

The TCR beta CDR3 regions underwent amplification using RNA transcripts as the source. HTBI primers were the set used in a first-round RT-PCR of the TCR CDR3. MiXCR, run by TCRdb on the multiplex PCR reads, gives a single entry per CDR3 protein. The sample includes fewer than 700,000 distinct CDR3 sequences, 16% seen only once; the top ten take approximately 3.9%. About this clonotype: Its antigen is still unknown.

Graves' hyperthyroidism showing no ophthalmopathy progression within 18 months was considered stable. Trimming left V 1 base short and J 3 bases short, with 13 bases between. The CDR3 has 15 residues. Germline-derived CDR1 and CDR2 are GTSNPN and SVGIG (reference sequence). Sequenced input: blood. The chain couples TRBV30 to TRBJ1-5; D possibly corresponds to TRBD1 (5 bases). The receptor was isolated from a woman aged 25 to 39 with Graves' hyperthyroidism. The CDR3 reads CAWSALSGTNQPQHF. The CDR3 DNA follows: TGTGCCTGGAGTGCCCTCTCCGGGACCAATCAGCCCCAGCATTTT. The whole variable domain, filled in from reference TRBV30 and TRBJ1-5, reads SQTIHQWPATLVQPVGSPLSLECTVEGTSNPNLYWYRQAAGRGLQLLFYSVGIGQISSEVPQNLSASRPQDRQFILSSKKLLLSDSGFYLCAWSALSGTNQPQHFGDGTRLSIL.